This T cell receptor (beta chain) derives from a study of Graves' ophthalmopathy and Graves' hyperthyroidism. Study as a whole: The authors collected peripheral blood at initial diagnosis, before any treatment.

This clonotype showed up many times. Transcripts of RNA were the source for amplifying TCR beta CDR3 regions. After a first-round RT-PCR with HTBI primers, a second-round multiplex PCR was run. MiXCR was run by TCRdb on the multiplex PCR reads, yielding one entry per CDR3 protein. The profile shows some 350,000 distinct CDR3 sequences, roughly a sixth of them singletons. Diagnosis was based on clinical symptoms, serum thyroxine, TRAb, thyroid ultrasound and orbital computed tomography. The PBMCs used were ones drawn from 10 ml of fresh peripheral blood. The germline V and J ends were trimmed by 7 bases and 0 bases, with 13 bases remaining between them. This CDR3 spans 14 amino acids. CDR1 is LGHNT, CDR2 FRNRAP, per germline.

Sequences were obtained from peripheral blood. The J gene is TRBJ2-7, the V gene TRBV12-5; possibly TRBD1 for D (6 bases). The source is an adult woman with stable Graves' hyperthyroidism. The CDR3 DNA sequence: TGTGCTAGTGCCTACACAGGGTACTCCTACGAGCAGTACTTC. It yields the protein CASAYTGYSYEQYF.